This T cell receptor beta chain was sequenced during a study of tissue T cells after allogeneic stem cell transplantation. Study results and caveats: Anatomically similar tissues had similar TCR repertoires within each patient. Few T cell clones were shared across patients, but motif clusters showed tissue-specific shared signatures.

Germline values: CDR1 LNHDA, CDR2 SQIVND (reference sequence). V gave up 3 bases and J gave up 0 bases, with 12 bases separating them. The CDR3 has 15 amino acids. Details on this clone: Its antigen is unknown.

Survey-depth TCRbeta CDR3 sequencing reported V/J genes and productive frequencies. Libraries were prepared by immunoSEQ multiplex PCR; TCRdb keeps only in-frame clonotypes and omits some of them. The data show roughly 9,200 clones, approximately 61% seen once. This TCR derives from a woman aged 18 to 49 with breast cancer. Source: tissue from the jejunum, taken at autopsy. V and J are TRBV19 and TRBJ2-7; TRBD1 might be the D (6 bases). The CDR3 here is CASSIWPGDSYEQYF. Here the CDR3 DNA reads TGTGCCAGTAGTATTTGGCCAGGGGACTCCTACGAGCAGTACTTC.